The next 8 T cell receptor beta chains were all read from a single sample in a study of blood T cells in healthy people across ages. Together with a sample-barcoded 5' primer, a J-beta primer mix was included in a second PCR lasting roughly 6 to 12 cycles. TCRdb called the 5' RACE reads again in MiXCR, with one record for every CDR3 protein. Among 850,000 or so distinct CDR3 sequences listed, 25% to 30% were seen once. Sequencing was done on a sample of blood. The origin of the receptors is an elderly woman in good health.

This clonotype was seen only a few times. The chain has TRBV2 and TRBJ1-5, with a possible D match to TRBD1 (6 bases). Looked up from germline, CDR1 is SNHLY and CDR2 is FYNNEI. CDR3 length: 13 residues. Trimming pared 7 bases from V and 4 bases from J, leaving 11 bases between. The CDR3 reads CASKVQGNQPQHF. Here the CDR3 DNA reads TGTGCCAGCAAGGTACAGGGTAATCAGCCCCAGCATTTT. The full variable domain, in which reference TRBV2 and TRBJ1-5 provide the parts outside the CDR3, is EPEVTQTPSHQVTQMGQEVILRCVPISNHLYFYWYRQILGQKVEFLVSFYNNEISEKSEIFDDQFSVERPDGSNFTLKIRSTKLEDSAMYFCASKVQGNQPQHFGDGTRLSIL.

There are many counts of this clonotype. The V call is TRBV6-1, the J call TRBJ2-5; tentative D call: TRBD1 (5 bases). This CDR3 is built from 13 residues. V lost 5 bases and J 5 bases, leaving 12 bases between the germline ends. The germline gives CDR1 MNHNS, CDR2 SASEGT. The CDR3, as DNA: TGTGCCAGCAGTCCTCAGGGCACGGAGACCCAGTACTTC. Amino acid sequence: CASSPQGTETQYF.

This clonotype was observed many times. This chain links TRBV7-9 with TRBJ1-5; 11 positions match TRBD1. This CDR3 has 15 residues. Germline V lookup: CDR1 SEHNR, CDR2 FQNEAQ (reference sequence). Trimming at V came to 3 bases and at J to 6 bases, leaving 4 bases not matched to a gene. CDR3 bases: TGTGCCAGCAGCTTGGACAGGGGGCTTGGTCAGCCCCAGCATTTT. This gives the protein CASSLDRGLGQPQHF.

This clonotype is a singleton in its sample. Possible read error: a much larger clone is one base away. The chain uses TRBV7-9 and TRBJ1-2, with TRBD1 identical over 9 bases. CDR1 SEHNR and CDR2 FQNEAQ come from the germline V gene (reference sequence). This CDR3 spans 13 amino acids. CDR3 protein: CVSSYPDRGGYTF. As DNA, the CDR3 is TGTGTCAGCAGCTACCCGGACAGGGGAGGCTACACCTTC.

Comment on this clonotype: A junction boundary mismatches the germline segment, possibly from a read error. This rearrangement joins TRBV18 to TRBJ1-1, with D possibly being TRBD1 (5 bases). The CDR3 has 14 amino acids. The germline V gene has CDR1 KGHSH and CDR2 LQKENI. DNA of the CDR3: TGTGCCAGCTCACCGTGGGGGACCAACACTGAAGTTTTCTTT. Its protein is CASSPWGTNTEVFF.

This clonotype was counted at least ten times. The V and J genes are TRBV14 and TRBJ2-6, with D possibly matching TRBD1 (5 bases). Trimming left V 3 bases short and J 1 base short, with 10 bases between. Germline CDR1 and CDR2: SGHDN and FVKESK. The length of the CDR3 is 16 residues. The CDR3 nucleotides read TGTGCCAGCAGCCATATCCAGGGTTCTGGGGCCAACGTCCTGACTTTC. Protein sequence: CASSHIQGSGANVLTF.

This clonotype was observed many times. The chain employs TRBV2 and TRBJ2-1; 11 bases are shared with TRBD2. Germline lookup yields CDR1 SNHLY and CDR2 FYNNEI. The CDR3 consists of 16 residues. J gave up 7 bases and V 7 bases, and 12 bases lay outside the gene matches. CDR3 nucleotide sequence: TGTGCCAGCACCCGAGAGGAATTAGCGGGGGGGAATGAGCAGTTCTTC. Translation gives CASTREELAGGNEQFF.

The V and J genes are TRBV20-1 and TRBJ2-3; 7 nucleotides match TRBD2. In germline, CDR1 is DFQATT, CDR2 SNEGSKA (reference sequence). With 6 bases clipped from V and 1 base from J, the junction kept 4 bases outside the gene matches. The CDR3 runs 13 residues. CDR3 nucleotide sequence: TGCAGTGCCGGGGGGTGGGGCACAGATACGCAGTATTTT. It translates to CSAGGWGTDTQYF.